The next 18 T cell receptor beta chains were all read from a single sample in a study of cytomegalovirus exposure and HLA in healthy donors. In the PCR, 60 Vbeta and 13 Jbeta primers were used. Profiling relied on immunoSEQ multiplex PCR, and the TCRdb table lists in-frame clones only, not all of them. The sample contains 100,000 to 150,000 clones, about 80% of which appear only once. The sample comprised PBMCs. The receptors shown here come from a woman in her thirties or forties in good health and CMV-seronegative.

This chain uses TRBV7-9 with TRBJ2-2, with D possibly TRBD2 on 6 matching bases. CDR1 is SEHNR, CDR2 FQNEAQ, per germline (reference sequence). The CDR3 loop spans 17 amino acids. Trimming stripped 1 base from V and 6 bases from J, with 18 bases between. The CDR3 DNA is TGTGCCAGCAGCTTAGTCGGTCGACCGCGGGACTCCGGGGAGCTGTTTTTT. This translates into CASSLVGRPRDSGELFF.

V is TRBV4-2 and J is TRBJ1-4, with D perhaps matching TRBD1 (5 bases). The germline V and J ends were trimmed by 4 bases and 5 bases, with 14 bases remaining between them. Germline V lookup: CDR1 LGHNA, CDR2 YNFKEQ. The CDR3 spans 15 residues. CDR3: CASSRTGGVNEKLFF. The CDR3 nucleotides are TGTGCCAGCAGCCGGACGGGAGGGGTAAATGAAAAACTGTTTTTT.

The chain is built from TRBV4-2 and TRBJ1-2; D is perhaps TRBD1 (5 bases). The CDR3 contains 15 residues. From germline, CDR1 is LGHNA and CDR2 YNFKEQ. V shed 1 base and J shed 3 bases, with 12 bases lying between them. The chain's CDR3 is CASSQGLGRDYGYTF. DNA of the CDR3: TGTGCCAGCAGCCAAGGCCTGGGCAGGGACTATGGCTACACCTTC.

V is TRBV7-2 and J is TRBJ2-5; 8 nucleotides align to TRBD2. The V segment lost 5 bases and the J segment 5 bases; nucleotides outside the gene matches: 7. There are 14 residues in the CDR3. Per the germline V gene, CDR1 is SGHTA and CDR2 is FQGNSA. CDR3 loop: CASSRARGGETQYF. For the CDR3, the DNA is TGTGCCAGCAGCAGAGCCCGGGGGGGGGAGACCCAGTACTTC.

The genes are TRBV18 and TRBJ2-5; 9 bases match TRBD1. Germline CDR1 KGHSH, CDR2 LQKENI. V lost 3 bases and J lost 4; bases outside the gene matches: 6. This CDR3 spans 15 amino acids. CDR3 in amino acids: CASSPQRQGVETQYF. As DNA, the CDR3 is TGTGCCAGCTCACCGCAACGACAGGGGGTAGAGACCCAGTACTTC.

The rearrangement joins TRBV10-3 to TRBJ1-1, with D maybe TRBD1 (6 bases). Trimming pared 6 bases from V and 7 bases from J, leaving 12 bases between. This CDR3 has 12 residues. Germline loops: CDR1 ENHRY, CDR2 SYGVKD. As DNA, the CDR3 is TGTGCCATCAGGGGGACAAGGGGTGAAGCTTTCTTT. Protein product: CAIRGTRGEAFF.

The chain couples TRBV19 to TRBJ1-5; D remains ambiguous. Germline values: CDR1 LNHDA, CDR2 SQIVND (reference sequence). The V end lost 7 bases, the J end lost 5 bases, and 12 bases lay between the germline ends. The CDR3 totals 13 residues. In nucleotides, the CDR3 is TGTGCCAGTACTTCTTTGGGCCATCAGCCCCAGCATTTT. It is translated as CASTSLGHQPQHF. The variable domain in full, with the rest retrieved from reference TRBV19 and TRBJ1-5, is DGGITQSPKYLFRKEGQNVTLSCEQNLNHDAMYWYRQDPGQGLRLIYYSQIVNDFQKGDIAEGYSVSREKKESFPLTVTSAQKNPTAFYLCASTSLGHQPQHFGDGTRLSIL.

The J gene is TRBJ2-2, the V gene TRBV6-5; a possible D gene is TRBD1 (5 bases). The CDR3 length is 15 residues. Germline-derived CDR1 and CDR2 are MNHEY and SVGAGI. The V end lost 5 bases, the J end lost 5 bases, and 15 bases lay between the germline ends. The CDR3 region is CASSPRQGNTGELFF. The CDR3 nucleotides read TGTGCCAGCAGTCCGAGGCAGGGAAATACCGGGGAGCTGTTTTTT.

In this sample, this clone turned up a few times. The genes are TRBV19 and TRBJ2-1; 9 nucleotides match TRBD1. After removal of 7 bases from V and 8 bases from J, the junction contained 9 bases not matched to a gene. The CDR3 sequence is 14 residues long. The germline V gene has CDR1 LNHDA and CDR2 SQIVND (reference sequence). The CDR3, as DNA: TGTGCCAGTAAGGGACAGGGTAAGGTCGATGAGCAGTTCTTC. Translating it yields CASKGQGKVDEQFF.

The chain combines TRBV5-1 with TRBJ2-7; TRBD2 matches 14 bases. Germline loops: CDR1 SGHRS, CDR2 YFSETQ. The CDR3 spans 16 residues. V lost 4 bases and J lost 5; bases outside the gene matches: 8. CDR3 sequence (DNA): TGCGCCAGCAGCCCCTGGACTAGCGGGAGGAGGAACGAGCAGTACTTC. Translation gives CASSPWTSGRRNEQYF.

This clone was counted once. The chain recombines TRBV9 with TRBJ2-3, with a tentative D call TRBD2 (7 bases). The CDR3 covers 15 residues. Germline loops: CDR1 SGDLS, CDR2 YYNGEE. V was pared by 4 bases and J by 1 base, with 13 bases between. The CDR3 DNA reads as TGTGCCAGCAGCCCACGGGGGGCCGGCACAGATACGCAGTATTTT. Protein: CASSPRGAGTDTQYF.

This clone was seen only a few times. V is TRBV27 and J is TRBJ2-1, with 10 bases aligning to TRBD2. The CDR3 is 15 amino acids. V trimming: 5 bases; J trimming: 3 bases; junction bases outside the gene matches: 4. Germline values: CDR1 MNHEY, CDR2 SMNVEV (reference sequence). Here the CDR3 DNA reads TGTGCCAGCAGTCTAGCGGGAGTGAACTACAATGAGCAGTTCTTC. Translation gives CASSLAGVNYNEQFF.

CDR3 loop: CASSALSNVEAFF. The CDR3, as DNA: TGCGCCAGCAGCGCGCTCTCGAATGTGGAAGCTTTCTTT. V is TRBV5-1 and J is TRBJ1-1; D call uncertain. V shed 4 bases and J shed 8 bases, with 15 bases lying between them. Germline CDR1 and CDR2: SGHRS and YFSETQ. This CDR3 is built from 13 residues.

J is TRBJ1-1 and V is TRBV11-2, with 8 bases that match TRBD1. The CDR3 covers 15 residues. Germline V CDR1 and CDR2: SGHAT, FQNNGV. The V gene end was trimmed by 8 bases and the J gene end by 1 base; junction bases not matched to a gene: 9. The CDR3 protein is CASLRQGWGNTEAFF. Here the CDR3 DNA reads TGTGCCAGCCTACGACAGGGGTGGGGGAACACTGAAGCTTTCTTT.

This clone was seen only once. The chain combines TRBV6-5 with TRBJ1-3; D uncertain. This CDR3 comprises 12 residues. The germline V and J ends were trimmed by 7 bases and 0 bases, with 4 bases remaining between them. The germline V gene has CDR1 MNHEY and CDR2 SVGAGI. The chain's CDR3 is CASTDSGNTIYF. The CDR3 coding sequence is TGTGCCAGCACAGACTCTGGAAACACCATATATTTT.

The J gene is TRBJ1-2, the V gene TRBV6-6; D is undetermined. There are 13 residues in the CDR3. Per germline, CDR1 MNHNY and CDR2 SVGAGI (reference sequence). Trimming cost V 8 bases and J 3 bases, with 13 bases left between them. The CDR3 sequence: CASCRGEDYGYTF. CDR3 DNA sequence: TGTGCCAGCTGTCGTGGGGAGGACTATGGCTACACCTTC.

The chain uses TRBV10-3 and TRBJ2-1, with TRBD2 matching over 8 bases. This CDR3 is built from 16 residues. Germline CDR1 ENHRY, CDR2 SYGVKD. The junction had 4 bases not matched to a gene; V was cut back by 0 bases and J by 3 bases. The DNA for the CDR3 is TGTGCCATCAGTGAGTCGATGGCGGGAGGCTACAATGAGCAGTTCTTC. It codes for CAISESMAGGYNEQFF.

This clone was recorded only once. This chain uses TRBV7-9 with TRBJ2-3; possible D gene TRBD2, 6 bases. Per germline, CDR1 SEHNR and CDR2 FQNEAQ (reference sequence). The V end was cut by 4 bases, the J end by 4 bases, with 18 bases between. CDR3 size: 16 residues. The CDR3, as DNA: TGTGCCAGCAGCTCACGACTAGTTCGTTTCGCAGATACGCAGTATTTT. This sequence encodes CASSSRLVRFADTQYF.